The 17 T cell receptor beta chains reported below all come from one sample, sequenced in a study of regulatory T cells in long-lasting Graves disease. Time point defined: persistent/refractory GD, antithyroid drugs over 5 years with positive TRAb. PBMCs provided the RNA from which the TCR library was made. Through Arm-PCR of CDR3 regions and iRepertoire HTBI primers, TCR beta libraries were built. One entry per CDR3 protein results from TCRdb running MiXCR on the multiplex PCR reads. The sample gives about 470,000 distinct CDR3 sequences, approximately 21% of which show up once; over 6% is in the top ten. Source: peripheral blood mononuclear cells (PBMCs), taken when the disease was refractory, from a patient treated with antithyroid drugs. These receptor sequences come from a female donor with Graves disease.

This clonotype was seen only a few times. The genes are TRBV5-1 and TRBJ1-4; TRBD1 aligns across 7 bases. CDR3 size: 14 residues. V lost 6 bases, J lost 7 bases, and 9 bases stayed unmatched. Germline V gives CDR1 SGHRS, CDR2 YFSETQ. The CDR3 DNA sequence: TGCGCCAGCACAGCAGGGGGTCGAAGTGAAAAACTGTTTTTT. Encoded protein: CASTAGGRSEKLFF.

The chain combines TRBV29-1 with TRBJ2-1; 8 nucleotides agree with TRBD2. This CDR3 contains 14 residues. Germline V gene data show CDR1 as SQVTM and CDR2 as ANQGSEA. V shed 3 bases and J 4 bases; nucleotides not matched to a gene: 5. CDR3 region: CSVDGRGEYNEQFF. The DNA for the CDR3 is TGCAGCGTTGATGGGCGGGGGGAATACAATGAGCAGTTCTTC.

This clonotype was seen at least ten times. The chain links TRBV12-3 or TRBV12-4 to TRBJ1-2; a weak D match, TRBD1 (6 bases). CDR3 length: 13 residues. Trimming took 3 bases from V and 10 from J, leaving 15 bases between them. The DNA of the CDR3 is TGTGCCAGCAGTTTTAATCACGCAGGGGACTACACCTTC. It specifies CASSFNHAGDYTF.

This clonotype was picked up a small number of times. The chain employs TRBV28 and TRBJ2-1; the D gene is possibly TRBD2 (6 bases). From germline, CDR1 is MDHEN and CDR2 SYDVKM. This CDR3 has 13 amino acids. V lost 2 bases, J lost 6 bases, and 8 bases lay in between. The CDR3 sequence is CASSLTSPNEQFF. Written as DNA, the CDR3 is TGTGCCAGCAGTTTAACTAGCCCCAATGAGCAGTTCTTC.

The table lists this clonotype with many counts. The J gene is TRBJ2-5, the V gene TRBV12-3 or TRBV12-4, with 7 nucleotides matching TRBD1. V was clipped by 5 bases and J by 5 bases; unmatched bases: 17. The CDR3 consists of 17 residues. The CDR3 loop is CASSPGDSSVSVETQYF. As DNA, the CDR3 is TGTGCCAGCAGTCCCGGGGACAGTTCAGTGAGTGTGGAGACCCAGTACTTC.

J is TRBJ2-7 and V is TRBV29-1, with D perhaps given as TRBD1 or TRBD2 (5 bases each). Trimming removed 6 bases from V and 9 bases from J, with 27 bases in between. Germline assignment: CDR1 SQVTM and CDR2 ANQGSEA. The CDR3 totals 15 residues. The CDR3 coding sequence is TGCAGCGTCCCCAGCGGCTACCCCGAGGGGTCTGGGCAGTACTTC. Translation gives CSVPSGYPEGSGQYF.

V is TRBV4-3 and J is TRBJ2-6; D not certain. Germline V gene lookup returns CDR1 LGHNA and CDR2 YSLEER. CDR3 size: 16 residues. Trimming took off 0 bases at V and 0 bases at J, with 6 bases between the two ends. The CDR3 is CASSQDGFSGANVLTF. The CDR3 bases are TGCGCCAGCAGCCAAGATGGGTTCTCTGGGGCCAACGTCCTGACTTTC.

In this sample, this clonotype turned up once. This chain uses TRBV9 with TRBJ1-1; no clear D gene. The V end was cut by 1 base, the J end by 3 bases, with 7 bases between. The CDR3 is 13 residues long. Germline CDR1 reads SGDLS; CDR2 reads YYNGEE. CDR3 nucleotides: TGTGCCAGCAGCGTACGTAGGGACACTGAAGCTTTCTTT. Translation gives CASSVRRDTEAFF.

This clonotype was picked up many times. CDR3 sequence: CATSDAGPETQYF. CDR3 nucleotides: TGTGCCACCAGTGATGCAGGGCCGGAGACCCAGTACTTC. This chain joins TRBV24-1 and TRBJ2-5, with a possible D match to TRBD1 (5 bases). The CDR3 is made up of 13 amino acids. The V gene's germline CDR1 is KGHDR and CDR2 SFDVKD. Trimming took 3 bases from V and 5 from J, leaving 9 bases between them.

This clonotype occurred a few times. The chain has TRBV20-1 and TRBJ2-7, with 8 bases aligning to TRBD2. CDR3 size: 15 residues. Germline CDR1 is DFQATT and CDR2 is SNEGSKA (reference sequence). V shed 0 bases, J shed 1 base, and the junction held 5 bases outside the gene matches. As DNA, the CDR3 is TGCAGTGCTAGAGATGGGGCGGGAGGATCCTACGAGCAGTACTTC. Protein: CSARDGAGGSYEQYF.

This rearrangement joins TRBV20-1 to TRBJ2-2; 8 positions match TRBD1. Germline V CDR1 and CDR2: DFQATT, SNEGSKA (reference sequence). V lost 6 bases to trimming and J lost 2 bases; unmatched junction nucleotides: 5. The CDR3 spans 14 residues. Written as DNA, the CDR3 is TGCAGTGCGCTAGACAGGGGAAACACCGGGGAGCTGTTTTTT. It yields the protein CSALDRGNTGELFF.

This clonotype was detected ten times or more. The chain links TRBV3-1 to TRBJ1-2; 11 bases align to TRBD1. CDR3 length: 14 amino acids. After removal of 1 base from V and 7 bases from J, the junction contained 2 bases not matched to a gene. Germline lookup yields CDR1 LGHDT and CDR2 YNNKEL (reference sequence). CDR3 nucleotides: TGTGCCAGCAGCCAAGGGACAGGGGGCGGTGGCTACACCTTC. The encoded protein is CASSQGTGGGGYTF.

The CDR3 DNA reads as TGTGCCAGCAGTACGACAGTAGTGGCTGAAGCTTTCTTT. Its protein product is CASSTTVVAEAFF. The chain carries TRBV6-1 and TRBJ1-1; perhaps TRBD1 as D (5 bases). The CDR3 runs to 13 residues. The V and J ends lost 5 bases and 6 bases respectively, with 13 bases between them. Germline lookup yields CDR1 MNHNS and CDR2 SASEGT.

V gene TRBV15 combines with J gene TRBJ2-7; 9 bases align to TRBD1. Germline lookup yields CDR1 LNHNV and CDR2 YYDKDF (reference sequence). The V and J ends lost 4 bases and 6 bases, in that order; junction bases with no gene match: 10. The CDR3 runs to 15 residues. CDR3 sequence (DNA): TGTGCCACCAGCACAATACGGGACAGGGCGTCCGAGCAGTACTTC. Encoded protein: CATSTIRDRASEQYF.

This clonotype was counted at least ten times. This chain links TRBV28 with TRBJ2-4; D is unclear. This CDR3 spans 14 amino acids. In germline, CDR1 is MDHEN, CDR2 SYDVKM. The V and J ends lost 8 bases and 0 bases respectively, with 11 bases between them. The CDR3 is CASADVLAKNIQYF. The CDR3 nucleotides are TGTGCCAGCGCAGACGTCCTAGCCAAAAACATTCAGTACTTC.

The chain is built from TRBV29-1 and TRBJ1-1, with 7 nucleotides matching TRBD1. Germline values: CDR1 SQVTM, CDR2 ANQGSEA. The length of the CDR3 is 12 residues. V shed 7 bases and J 10 bases; nucleotides not matched to a gene: 12. CDR3 sequence (DNA): TGCAGCGACGATGGTGAGGCAGGGGGAGCTTTCTTT. Amino acid sequence: CSDDGEAGGAFF.

This clonotype was counted many times. The rearrangement links TRBV6-5 to TRBJ2-7, with D maybe TRBD2 (6 bases). Per germline, CDR1 MNHEY and CDR2 SVGAGI. The CDR3 extends over 14 amino acids. V lost 2 bases and J lost 1, with 9 bases in between. CDR3 DNA: TGTGCCAGCAGTTACGCGGGACCGTCCTACGAGCAGTACTTC. Its translation is CASSYAGPSYEQYF.